These 5 T cell receptor beta chains share one sample of origin, sequenced in a study of T-cell memory formation after mild COVID-19. One entry per CDR3 protein results from TCRdb running MiXCR on the 5' RACE reads. Of fewer than 350,000 distinct CDR3 sequences listed, 13% to 15% are singletons. Input material: PBMCs or a T cell subset sorted from them (not recorded which). The receptors stem from a man in his late teens or twenties who had mild COVID-19 (a few samples of this study predate the infection). Cell type and time point are not known.

This clonotype has only a few counts. The chain joins TRBV7-6 to TRBJ2-1; D is perhaps TRBD1 (5 bases). The germline V gene has CDR1 SGHVS and CDR2 FNYEAQ. This CDR3 region has 16 residues. Trimming pared 4 bases from V and 4 bases from J, leaving 17 bases between. This CDR3 reads CASSSKLGRVYNEQFF. The CDR3, as DNA: TGTGCCAGCAGCTCAAAGCTCGGCAGGGTTTACAATGAGCAGTTCTTC.

This clonotype was picked up a small number of times. This sequence joins TRBV6-5 and TRBJ2-2, with D possibly called TRBD1 or TRBD2 (5 bases each). Per the germline V gene, CDR1 is MNHEY and CDR2 is SVGAGI. This CDR3 has 14 residues. V shed 2 bases and J shed 1 base, with 5 bases lying between them. The CDR3 loop reads CASSYGGNTGELFF. As DNA, the CDR3 is TGTGCCAGCAGTTACGGGGGGAACACCGGGGAGCTGTTTTTT.

This clonotype was recorded many times. The rearrangement uses TRBV14 and TRBJ2-7; D may be TRBD1 (6 bases). Germline V gene data show CDR1 as SGHDN and CDR2 as FVKESK. The CDR3 totals 14 residues. The germline V and J ends were trimmed by 3 bases and 3 bases, with 12 bases remaining between them. The chain's CDR3 is CASSQSGAFYEQYV. The CDR3 DNA follows: TGTGCCAGCAGCCAGTCAGGGGCATTCTACGAGCAGTACGTC.

This chain links TRBV12-3 or TRBV12-4 with TRBJ2-3; 7 bases fit TRBD2. V shed 7 bases, J shed 1 base, and the junction held 11 bases outside the gene matches. This CDR3 comprises 16 residues. CDR3 protein: CASTPGSSGGTDTQYF. The CDR3 DNA reads TGTGCCAGCACCCCTGGATCCAGCGGGGGCACAGATACGCAGTATTTT.

The table lists this clonotype with a few counts. The chain employs TRBV18 and TRBJ1-5; a weak D match, TRBD1 (5 bases). The V and J ends lost 3 bases and 6 bases respectively, with 15 bases between them. The CDR3 length is 15 residues. The germline CDR1 and CDR2 sequences are KGHSH and LQKENI. The CDR3 nucleotides are TGTGCCAGCTCACCGTCAAACCCGGGGGGTCAGCCCCAGCATTTT. Its protein product is CASSPSNPGGQPQHF.